This section outlines one T cell receptor (beta chain) sequence together with its context. Its cognate antigen is unknown. Clones were read by immunoSEQ multiplex PCR, and TCRdb kept only the in-frame ones, dropping some. The table includes about 30,000 clones, approximately 72% detected once. The data stem from a study of early stage breast cancer tumors. Study in general: ER+/PR+/HER2- status applied to about 70% of the 16 invasive breast tumors. Each sample averaged approximately 9.8-fold read coverage. Whole-study results and caveats: Tumor and normal breast were distinguished via blood comparison in 14 of 16 patients. Most shared enriched TCRB sequences were commonly generated ones.

Germline values: CDR1 MDHEN, CDR2 SYDVKM. V lost 3 bases and J 6 bases, leaving 5 bases between the germline ends. The CDR3 runs to 12 residues. Material for sequencing was blood. The clonotype was recovered from a person aged 45 to 60 with breast cancer. V gene TRBV28 combines with J gene TRBJ2-2, with no clear D. CDR3 region: CASSLYAGELFF. The DNA of the CDR3 is TGTGCCAGCAGTTTGTACGCCGGGGAGCTGTTTTTT.